This T cell receptor beta chain was profiled in a study of T-cell reconstitution after alpha-beta-depleted transplantation in children. Using unique molecular identifiers, the investigators prepared the TCRbeta library. One entry per CDR3 protein results from TCRdb running MiXCR on the PCR reads. The sample lists approximately 500,000 distinct CDR3 sequences; roughly 30% were seen once. This clonotype was detected only a few times. The antigen is undetermined. Whole-study findings and limits: Several hundred expanded graft clones reportedly supplied alpha-beta T cells about two months after transplant. Some patients showed high day-60 TCRbeta diversity, which derived from surviving recipient T cells and thymic progenitors. A year post-transplant, T-cell counts and diversity derived mostly from newly produced T cells.

The clonotype was recovered from a boy in the first two years of life with Wiskott-Aldrich syndrome, due to receive a stem cell transplant. Source: PBMCs, taken before TCRalphabeta/CD19-depleted stem cell transplant.

CDR3: CASSPGLDYGYTF. For the CDR3, the DNA is TGTGCCAGCAGCCCGGGACTTGACTATGGCTACACCTTC. V and J are TRBV7-6 and TRBJ1-2, with D possibly being TRBD1 (5 bases). V lost 5 bases to trimming and J lost 3 bases, with 10 bases between them. The V gene's germline CDR1 is SGHVS and CDR2 FNYEAQ. The length of the CDR3 is 13 residues.